A single sample gave rise to the 14 T cell receptor beta chains below, sequenced in a study of Graves' ophthalmopathy and Graves' hyperthyroidism. Transcripts of RNA were the source for amplifying TCR beta CDR3 regions. First-round RT-PCR employed HTBI primers, with a second-round multiplex PCR after it. MiXCR was run by TCRdb on the multiplex PCR reads, yielding one entry per CDR3 protein. The sample yields 600,000 to 950,000 distinct CDR3 sequences, about 44% seen once. Sequencing used peripheral blood. The receptors come from an adult man with Graves' ophthalmopathy.

This clonotype was seen many times. This chain uses TRBV15 with TRBJ1-6, with TRBD1 matching 9 bases. This CDR3 spans 14 amino acids. Trimming removed 3 bases from V and 10 bases from J; junction bases left unmatched: 4. The germline V gene encodes CDR1 LNHNV and CDR2 YYDKDF (reference sequence). CDR3 nucleotides: TGTGCCACCAGCAGGGACAGGGGCCAATCACCCCTCCACTTT. Residues: CATSRDRGQSPLHF.

This CDR3 is CASSMTGGPHEQYF. As DNA, the CDR3 is TGTGCCAGCAGCATGACAGGGGGCCCCCACGAGCAGTACTTC. The chain is built from TRBV7-2 and TRBJ2-7, with 10 bases aligning to TRBD1. This CDR3 comprises 14 residues. Germline CDR1 is SGHTA and CDR2 is FQGNSA. V was pared by 5 bases and J by 5 bases, with 6 bases of the junction left unmatched.

The genes are TRBV13 and TRBJ1-2; a weak D match, TRBD1 (5 bases). Germline CDR1 is PRHDT and CDR2 is FYEKMQ (reference sequence). The CDR3 length is 12 residues. Trimming cost V 6 bases and J 13 bases, with 18 bases left between them. CDR3 nucleotide sequence: TGTGCCAGCAGAACAGCCGGGGGGGAATGCACCTTC. Residues: CASRTAGGECTF.

The chain is built from TRBV4-1 and TRBJ2-7; either TRBD1 or TRBD2 may supply D (7 bases each). From germline, CDR1 is MGHRA and CDR2 YSYEKL. V shed 1 base and J shed 3 bases, with 22 bases lying between them. The CDR3 has 18 amino acids. For the CDR3, the DNA is TGCGCCAGCAGCCAAGGTATAGACAGGGAGGGGGTAGGCTACGAGCAGTACTTC. As protein: CASSQGIDREGVGYEQYF.

The chain carries TRBV7-2 and TRBJ2-3; D perhaps matches TRBD2 (5 bases). Germline CDR1 reads SGHTA; CDR2 reads FQGNSA. Trimming shortened V by 5 bases and J by 2 bases, and 14 bases separated the two germline ends. The CDR3 extends over 15 amino acids. CDR3 sequence reads: CASSPSGSLTDTQYF. The CDR3, as DNA: TGTGCCAGCAGCCCAAGCGGATCGCTCACAGATACGCAGTATTTT. Using reference TRBV7-2 and TRBJ2-3 for the parts outside the CDR3, the full variable domain is GAGVSQSPSNKVTEKGKDVELRCDPISGHTALYWYRQSLGQGLEFLIYFQGNSAPDKSGLPSDRFSAERTGGSVSTLTIQRTQQEDSAVYLCASSPSGSLTDTQYFGPGTRLTVL.

The chain has TRBV20-1 and TRBJ2-5; either TRBD1 or TRBD2 may fit D (5 bases each). CDR3 size: 12 residues. Germline V lookup: CDR1 DFQATT, CDR2 SNEGSKA (reference sequence). V was shortened by 1 base and J by 5 bases, with 8 bases between the two germline ends. In DNA form, the CDR3 reads TGCAGTGCTAGAGGGGGGTACGAGACCCAGTACTTC. Translated, it gives CSARGGYETQYF.

Note on this clonotype: Given a much more abundant clone one base away, this may be a read error. Given the absence of the conserved phenylalanine or tryptophan at the CDR3 end, a read error is likely. The CDR3 region is CAIGRDGPEAFL. The DNA of the CDR3 is TGTGCCATCGGTCGAGACGGGCCTGAAGCTTTCCTT. The rearrangement uses TRBV10-3 and TRBJ1-1; D is unclear. V was cut by 8 bases and J by 6 bases, with 13 bases left in between. Germline CDR1 ENHRY, CDR2 SYGVKD. CDR3 size: 12 residues.

In its sample, this clonotype was seen once. The chain is built from TRBV7-9 and TRBJ2-3; D not resolved. This CDR3 has 15 residues. Between the trimmed V and J ends, which lost 5 bases and 3 bases, there was a span of 15 bases. From germline, CDR1 is SEHNR and CDR2 FQNEAQ (reference sequence). CDR3 DNA: TGTGCCAGCAGCCTTTCGGCAGGAGTAACAGATACGCAGTATTTT. It encodes CASSLSAGVTDTQYF.

V usage is TRBV20-1 and J usage is TRBJ2-7, with D perhaps matching TRBD1 or TRBD2 (6 bases each). Trimming left V 6 bases short and J 6 bases short, with 12 bases between. Per the germline V gene, CDR1 is DFQATT and CDR2 is SNEGSKA (reference sequence). This CDR3 is built from 11 residues. The CDR3 sequence is CSAGRGLEQYF. The CDR3 DNA follows: TGCAGTGCGGGACGGGGGCTCGAGCAGTACTTC.

This clonotype was picked up one time. The CDR3 nucleotides are TGTGCCAGCAGTTCCGGACAGGGTGGCAACGTCCTGACTTTC. This codes for CASSSGQGGNVLTF. This rearrangement joins TRBV7-2 to TRBJ2-6; 8 bases agree with TRBD1. CDR1 SGHTA and CDR2 FQGNSA come from the germline V gene. This CDR3 is 14 amino acids long. The trim removed 6 bases at V and 9 bases at J, leaving 7 bases unmatched. The full variable domain, completed using reference TRBV7-2 and TRBJ2-6, is GAGVSQSPSNKVTEKGKDVELRCDPISGHTALYWYRQSLGQGLEFLIYFQGNSAPDKSGLPSDRFSAERTGGSVSTLTIQRTQQEDSAVYLCASSSGQGGNVLTFGAGSRLTVL.

V is TRBV11-2 and J is TRBJ1-6, with 7 bases aligning to TRBD1. Germline V gene sequence: CDR1 SGHAT, CDR2 FQNNGV. This CDR3 is built from 15 residues. J lost 10 bases, V lost 5 bases, and 11 bases had no gene match. CDR3 nucleotides: TGTGCCAGCAGCCCAGGGGGGGGGTCGGTATCACCCCTCCACTTT. Translation gives CASSPGGGSVSPLHF. The full variable domain, its missing parts supplied by reference TRBV11-2 and TRBJ1-6, is EAGVAQSPRYKIIEKRQSVAFWCNPISGHATLYWYQQILGQGPKLLIQFQNNGVVDDSQLPKDRFSAERLKGVDSTLKIQPAKLEDSAVYLCASSPGGGSVSPLHFGNGTRLTVT.

This clonotype was detected only a few times. This rearrangement joins TRBV14 to TRBJ2-7; the D gene is possibly TRBD1 (6 bases). Germline V gives CDR1 SGHDN, CDR2 FVKESK. V lost 0 bases to trimming and J lost 3 bases, with 9 bases between them. The CDR3 loop spans 14 amino acids. The chain's CDR3 is CASSQEDRYYEQYF. DNA of the CDR3: TGTGCCAGCAGCCAAGAAGACAGGTACTACGAGCAGTACTTC.

In the case of this clonotype: Compared with germline, one end of the junction differs, possibly owing to a read error. The chain recombines TRBV10-3 with TRBJ1-6; D is unresolved. Germline-derived CDR1 and CDR2 are ENHRY and SYGVKD. The CDR3 consists of 17 residues. CDR3 in DNA: TGTGCCAGCAGTCAGCGTCCCGGTCGCTTGAATAATTCACCCCTCCACTTT. As protein: CASSQRPGRLNNSPLHF.

J is TRBJ1-1 and V is TRBV25-1; 9 nucleotides match TRBD1. The CDR3 is 15 amino acids. J lost 3 bases, V lost 8 bases, and 10 bases had no gene match. From germline, CDR1 is MGHDK and CDR2 SYGVNS. CDR3 sequence: CASSPRRDRDTEAFF. The CDR3, as DNA: TGTGCCAGCTCACCACGACGGGACAGGGACACTGAAGCTTTCTTT.